This entry features one T cell receptor (beta chain) sequence. The antigen remains undetermined. The data are from a study of identical twins. One entry per CDR3 protein results from TCRdb running MiXCR on the 5' RACE reads. The sample includes fewer than 500,000 distinct CDR3 sequences, roughly an eighth of them seen just once. The study's findings and limits: Sequences that were out-of-frame, alpha and twin-shared displayed an excess of low generation probability.

The CDR3 has 14 amino acids. V lost 9 bases to trimming and J lost 1 base, with 12 bases between them. These sequences were also reported in another study, on yellow fever vaccine responses in identical twins.

Sequencing was performed on CD4+ T cells sorted from blood. The rearrangement uses TRBV12-3 or TRBV12-4 and TRBJ2-2, with a tentative D call TRBD1 (5 bases). The origin of this receptor is a woman aged 18-29 years in good health. This CDR3 reads CARPPQGNTGELFF. The CDR3 DNA reads TGTGCCAGACCCCCCCAGGGGAACACCGGGGAGCTGTTTTTT.